A selection of T cell receptor beta chains follows, all from one sample in a study of glioma-infiltrating T cells after dendritic cell vaccination. Method: immunoSEQ multiplex PCR; TCRdb's copy keeps in-frame clones and lacks some. Among about 32,000 clones listed, over 90% were seen once. The specimen comprised blood, sampled before dendritic cell vaccination. All receptors come from a human donor with glioblastoma. The CDR3 runs from the conserved cysteine through the conserved F or W.

J | V | CDR3
TRBJ1-2 | TRBV5-1 | CASSPGGTGIVDGYTF
TRBJ1-5 | TRBV2 | CASSPDSIRPQHF
TRBJ2-5 | TRBV19 | CASSSDRGRETQYF
TRBJ1-2 | TRBV7-9 | CASSRRGTGAGYTF
TRBJ1-1 | TRBV27 | CADRTTPNTEAFF
TRBJ1-1 | TRBV15 | CATSRGGIFGGANTEAFF
TRBJ2-1 | TRBV11-2 | CASSLVGSGGNEQFF
TRBJ1-6 | TRBV5-6 | CASSFRLRRGAGSPLHF
TRBJ2-1 | TRBV6-5 | CASGLAGGLLNEQFF
TRBJ1-1 | TRBV27 | CASSSQGFDTEAFF
TRBJ1-1 | TRBV13 | CASSLGLRGTEAFF
TRBJ1-6 | TRBV7-2 | CASSFMTVSPLHF
TRBJ1-6 | TRBV11-2 | CASSLDPGTGYSPLHF
TRBJ1-2 | TRBV6-4 | CASSPTFRGGGVSYGYTF